This section outlines one T cell receptor beta chain sequence together with its context. V lost 1 base, J lost 4 bases, and 8 bases lay in between. The CDR3 is 15 amino acids. CDR1 is SGHTA, CDR2 FQGNSA, per germline. This sample was included in a study of cytomegalovirus exposure and HLA in healthy donors. Sequenced by immunoSEQ multiplex PCR; TCRdb stores in-frame clones only, minus some. This sample has more than 90,000 clones, with about nine tenths found just once. The sample was PBMCs. The receptor's source is a man between 18 and 35 years old in good health and CMV-seropositive. V gene TRBV7-2 combines with J gene TRBJ1-6; no clear D gene. The CDR3 coding sequence is TGTGCCAGCAGCTTAGGCCAGACTTATAATTCACCCCTCCACTTT. This codes for CASSLGQTYNSPLHF.